This T cell receptor beta chain emerged from a study of control samples from healthy donors and cancer patients. Sequenced by immunoSEQ multiplex PCR; TCRdb stores in-frame clones only, minus some. The repertoire holds about 110,000 clones, approximately 84% seen once, with roughly 6.5% in the top ten. Germline loops: CDR1 SGDLS, CDR2 YYNGEE. The CDR3 runs to 14 residues. The V end lost 4 bases, the J end lost 0 bases, and 11 bases lay between the germline ends. This chain joins TRBV9 and TRBJ2-7; D may correspond to TRBD1 or TRBD2 (5 bases each). The specimen sequenced was blood. This TCR came from a man aged 18 to 29 in good health. The CDR3 reads CASSPQGVSYEQYF. For the CDR3, the DNA is TGTGCCAGCAGCCCCCAGGGAGTCTCCTACGAGCAGTACTTC.